These T cell receptor beta chains were read from a single sample in a study of OX40 agonist ivuxolimab in advanced cancers. TCRdb's copy holds only in-frame clones and misses some; the assay was immunoSEQ multiplex PCR. The sample holds some 60,000 clones; about 87% are singletons and the top ten take about 2.1%. Source: CD4+ or CD8+ T cells sorted from blood, taken in a trial of the OX40 agonist ivuxolimab. The origin of the receptors is an adult with an advanced solid tumor such as melanoma, head and neck, liver or kidney cancer. Each CDR3 is given without its conserved first and last residue. A D gene is named only where the DNA matches it firmly. Only some rows state a clone size, as once, few, many or a class for expanded clones.

d_gene	j_gene	v_gene	abundance	CDR3aa
.	TRBJ1-3	TRBV5-1	.	ASSLAGIRYGNTIY
TRBD1	TRBJ2-7	TRBV16	few	ASSQPGQGASEQY
TRBD1	TRBJ1-4	TRBV5-1	.	ASRNTGTGGEKLF
TRBD1	TRBJ2-5	TRBV5-1	.	ASSPGRGPETQY
.	TRBJ2-7	TRBV7-6	.	ASSLVRGAIMEQY
TRBD2	TRBJ2-3	TRBV7-2	few	ASSYQAAAGSDTQY
TRBD1	TRBJ1-1	TRBV7-6	.	ASSLSGQGATEAF
.	TRBJ1-1	TRBV6-5	.	ASNSLGTEAF
.	TRBJ1-2	TRBV29-1	once	SVPGTPAFGAYGYT
TRBD2	TRBJ2-3	TRBV4-1	.	ASSQTGTSGRTQY
.	TRBJ1-1	TRBV28	few	ASIKWGNTEAF
TRBD2	TRBJ2-2	TRBV5-1	.	ASSFRGQPGLAGSGGELF
.	TRBJ2-7	TRBV6-1	.	ASSEGQPYEQY
.	TRBJ1-4	TRBV5-5	.	ASSLVPSGATNEKLF
TRBD2	TRBJ2-3	TRBV10-1	.	ASSDSGGRGDTQY
.	TRBJ2-5	TRBV11-2	.	ASSRGNQETQY